This T cell receptor (beta chain) is drawn from a study of T cells expressing NK-cell markers. Overall study findings and caveats: What remained unclear was the HCMV specificity of expanded NKG2C+ T cell clones. Roughly 6 donors showed dominant NKG2C+ clonotypes comprising about 1.0-7.0% of their CD8+ T cells. Researchers report these clonotypes also headed the CD3+CD56-NKG2C+ fraction in several donors.

This CDR3 region has 17 residues. Per germline, CDR1 MGHRA and CDR2 YSYEKL. Generation of TCR beta cDNA was performed by 5'RACE template switching incorporating UMIs. One entry per CDR3 protein, without DNA, is what TCRdb gives after re-calling the 5' RACE reads. This sample contains roughly 150,000 distinct CDR3 sequences. To note about this clonotype: The target antigen is unknown.

Input material: blood T cells: a sorted CD56 or NKG2C T cell subset, CD4+ or CD8+ T cells, or bulk PBMC T cells (not recorded which). The sequence derives from a woman between 18 and 70 years old in good health. The chain carries TRBV4-1 and TRBJ2-1; the D call from TCRdb, TRBD1, cannot be confirmed without DNA. The CDR3 sequence is CASSQDIPIPPYNEQFF.